This T cell receptor (beta chain) was sequenced for a study of cytomegalovirus exposure and HLA in healthy donors. About the research overall: The roughly 100 million unique TCR beta sequences, from 150 million to 200 million T cells, were found by an earlier analysis. The study's findings and limits: Earlier findings revealed that most TCR beta V segments proved productive either about 87% or about 30% of the time. Most likely, a cluster of highly shared sequence variants arose as a sequencing artifact.

The PCR was carried out with 60 Vbeta primers and 13 Jbeta primers. Repertoires were generated with immunoSEQ multiplex PCR, while TCRdb's copy carries only in-frame clones and drops some. Here the sample spans 150,000 to 170,000 clones, around 80% being singletons. As for this clone: The antigen is undetermined.

Per the germline V gene, CDR1 is MNHNY and CDR2 is SVGAGI (reference sequence). The CDR3 consists of 16 residues. The J segment lost 8 bases and the V segment lost 5 bases, leaving 11 bases of the junction unmatched. Sequencing was done on a sample of PBMCs. The receptor was derived from a woman between 40 and 50 years old in good health and CMV-seronegative. The V and J genes are TRBV6-6 and TRBJ2-1; 11 bases align to TRBD1. CDR3 nucleotides: TGTGCCAGCAGTGGACCGGGACAGGGGGTCTTAGATGAGCAGTTCTTC. Translation gives CASSGPGQGVLDEQFF.